This entry lists 3 T cell receptor beta chains sequenced from one sample in a study of T cell responses to AZD1222 COVID-19 vaccine. Some clones are missing from TCRdb's copy, which holds only in-frame ones; the method was immunoSEQ multiplex PCR. The table records 100,000 to 120,000 clones, about 81% of them present only once. Sequencing used peripheral blood, obtained on day 0 of AZD1222 vaccination. The receptors originated from an adult in good health.

The chain has TRBV6-5 and TRBJ1-5; 9 bases line up with TRBD1. The junction had 9 bases not matched to a gene; V was cut back by 8 bases and J by 7 bases. The length of the CDR3 is 14 residues. Germline V CDR1 and CDR2: MNHEY, SVGAGI. In nucleotides, the CDR3 is TGTGCCAGCCAAAGACAGGGGGGAGGCCAGCCCCAGCATTTT. This codes for CASQRQGGGQPQHF.

The rearrangement joins TRBV6-5 to TRBJ1-2; D possibly corresponds to TRBD1 (5 bases). Germline assignment: CDR1 MNHEY and CDR2 SVGAGI. This CDR3 region has 12 residues. V was cut by 6 bases and J by 8 bases, with 13 bases left in between. CDR3 in DNA: TGTGCCAGCAGGGACACAGGTGGCGGCTACACCTTC. It translates to CASRDTGGGYTF.

V and J are TRBV6-5 and TRBJ1-1; 7 bases line up with TRBD1. The length of the CDR3 is 15 residues. Germline V gene sequence: CDR1 MNHEY, CDR2 SVGAGI. Trimming at V came to 4 bases and at J to 1 base, leaving 6 bases not matched to a gene. CDR3 bases: TGTGCCAGCAGTTCCCCAGGGGGTGAGAACACTGAAGCTTTCTTT. Its translation: CASSSPGGENTEAFF.